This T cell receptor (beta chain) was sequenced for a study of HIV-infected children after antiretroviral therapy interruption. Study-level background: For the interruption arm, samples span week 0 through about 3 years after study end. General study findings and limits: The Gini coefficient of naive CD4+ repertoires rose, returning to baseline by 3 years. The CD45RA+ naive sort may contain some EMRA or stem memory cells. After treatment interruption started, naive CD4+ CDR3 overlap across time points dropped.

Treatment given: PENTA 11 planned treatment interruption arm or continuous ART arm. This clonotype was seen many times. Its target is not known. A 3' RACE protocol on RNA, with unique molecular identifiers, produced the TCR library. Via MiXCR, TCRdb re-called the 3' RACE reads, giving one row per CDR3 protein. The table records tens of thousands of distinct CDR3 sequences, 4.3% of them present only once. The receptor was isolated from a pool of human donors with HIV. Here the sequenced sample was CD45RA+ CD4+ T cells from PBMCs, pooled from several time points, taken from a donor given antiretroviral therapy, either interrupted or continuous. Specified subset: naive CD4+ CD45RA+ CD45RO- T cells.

The CDR3 region has the DNA TGTGCCAGCAGTTACGCCGGAGCGGGGTACAATGAGCAGTTCTTC. It translates to CASSYAGAGYNEQFF. The V call is TRBV6-5, the J call TRBJ2-1; 7 nucleotides agree with TRBD2. The V and J ends lost 2 bases and 4 bases, in that order; junction bases with no gene match: 5. Germline assignment: CDR1 MNHEY and CDR2 SVGAGI. This CDR3 region has 15 residues.